The next 2 T cell receptor beta chains were all read from a single sample in a study of T-cell memory formation after mild COVID-19. TCRdb redid the calling of the 5' RACE reads with MiXCR, one entry per CDR3 protein. This sample yields approximately 580,000 distinct CDR3 sequences, of which around 21% are seen a single time; approximately 12% belongs to the top ten. Sequencing was done on a sample of PBMCs or a T cell subset sorted from them (not recorded which). Source of these receptors: an adult woman who had mild COVID-19 (a few samples of this study predate the infection). Cell type and time point are not known.

The chain uses TRBV10-3 and TRBJ2-3; D call uncertain. V lost 1 base and J lost 3, with 5 bases in between. CDR1 and CDR2 from the germline V gene are ENHRY and SYGVKD. This CDR3 is 13 amino acids long. The CDR3 DNA is TGTGCCATCAGTGAGTGGGGAACAGATACGCAGTATTTT. The encoded protein is CAISEWGTDTQYF.

V usage is TRBV12-3 or TRBV12-4 and J usage is TRBJ1-1; D is unclear. With 2 bases removed from V and 8 bases from J, the gap between germline ends came to 9 bases. CDR3 length: 12 residues. The CDR3 coding sequence is TGTGCCAGCAGTTTACCGGGGTGGGAAGCTTTCTTT. This sequence encodes CASSLPGWEAFF.